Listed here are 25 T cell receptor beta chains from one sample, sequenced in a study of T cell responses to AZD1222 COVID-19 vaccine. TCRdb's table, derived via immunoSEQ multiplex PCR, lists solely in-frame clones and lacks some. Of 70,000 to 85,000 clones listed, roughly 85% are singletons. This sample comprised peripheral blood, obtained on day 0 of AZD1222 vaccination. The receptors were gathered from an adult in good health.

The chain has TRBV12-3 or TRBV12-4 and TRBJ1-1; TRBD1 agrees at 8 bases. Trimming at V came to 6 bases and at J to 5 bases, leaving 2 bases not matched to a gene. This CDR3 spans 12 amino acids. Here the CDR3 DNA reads TGTGCCAGCAGCGGACAGGGTACTGAAGCTTTCTTT. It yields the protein CASSGQGTEAFF.

CDR3 nucleotide sequence: TGTGCCAGCAGCGAGACAGGAGAAAAAGGAAACACCATATATTTT. Translated: CASSETGEKGNTIYF. V is TRBV13 and J is TRBJ1-3; D may be TRBD1 (6 bases). This CDR3 contains 15 residues. The V and J ends lost 5 bases and 4 bases respectively, with 15 bases between them. Germline V gives CDR1 PRHDT, CDR2 FYEKMQ (reference sequence). The full variable domain, completed using reference TRBV13 and TRBJ1-3, is AAGVIQSPRHLIKEKRETATLKCYPIPRHDTVYWYQQGPGQDPQFLISFYEKMQSDKGSIPDRFSAQQFSDYHSELNMSSLELGDSALYFCASSETGEKGNTIYFGEGSWLTVV.

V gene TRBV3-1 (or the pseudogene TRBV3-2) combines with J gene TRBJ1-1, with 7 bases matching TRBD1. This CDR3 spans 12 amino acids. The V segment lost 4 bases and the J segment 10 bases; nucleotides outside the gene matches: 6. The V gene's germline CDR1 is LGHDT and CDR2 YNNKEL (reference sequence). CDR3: CASSPRQGTAFF. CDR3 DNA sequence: TGTGCCAGCAGCCCCAGACAGGGTACAGCTTTCTTT.

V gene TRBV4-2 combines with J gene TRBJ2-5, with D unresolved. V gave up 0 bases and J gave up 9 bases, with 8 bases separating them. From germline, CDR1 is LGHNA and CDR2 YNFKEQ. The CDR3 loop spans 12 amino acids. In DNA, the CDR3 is TGTGCCAGCAGCCAAGATCCTAGTCCCCAGTACTTC. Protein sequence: CASSQDPSPQYF.

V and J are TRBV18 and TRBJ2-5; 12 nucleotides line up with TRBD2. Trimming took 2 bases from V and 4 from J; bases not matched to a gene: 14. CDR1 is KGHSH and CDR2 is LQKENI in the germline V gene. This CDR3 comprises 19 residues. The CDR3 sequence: CASSPFSTDLAGGAETQYF. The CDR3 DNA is TGTGCCAGCTCACCATTCTCGACGGATCTAGCGGGAGGGGCAGAGACCCAGTACTTC.

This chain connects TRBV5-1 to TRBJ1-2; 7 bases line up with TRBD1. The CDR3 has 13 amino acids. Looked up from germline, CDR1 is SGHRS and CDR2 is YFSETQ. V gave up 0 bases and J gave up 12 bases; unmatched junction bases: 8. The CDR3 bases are TGCGCCAGCAGCTTGGGGCCACAGGGGTACAACACCTTC. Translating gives CASSLGPQGYNTF.

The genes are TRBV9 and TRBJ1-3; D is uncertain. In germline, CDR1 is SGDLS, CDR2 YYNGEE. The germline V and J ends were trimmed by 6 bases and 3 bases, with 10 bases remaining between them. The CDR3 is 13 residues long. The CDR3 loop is CASTPRLGNTIYF. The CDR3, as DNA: TGTGCCAGCACCCCCAGGCTTGGAAACACCATATATTTT.

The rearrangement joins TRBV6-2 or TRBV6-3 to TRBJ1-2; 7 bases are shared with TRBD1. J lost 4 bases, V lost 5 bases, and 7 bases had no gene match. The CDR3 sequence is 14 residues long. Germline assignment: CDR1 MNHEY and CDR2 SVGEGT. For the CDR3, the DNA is TGTGCCAGCAGTAATGGGGACAGCCTCTATGGCTACACCTTC. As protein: CASSNGDSLYGYTF.

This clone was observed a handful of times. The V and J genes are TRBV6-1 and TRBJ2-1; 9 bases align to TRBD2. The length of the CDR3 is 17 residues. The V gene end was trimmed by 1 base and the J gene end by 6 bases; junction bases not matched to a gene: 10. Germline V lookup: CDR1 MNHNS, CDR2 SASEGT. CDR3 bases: TGTGCCAGCAGTGAAGAGGAATGGCGGGGGGGCCCCAATGAGCAGTTCTTC. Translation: CASSEEEWRGGPNEQFF.

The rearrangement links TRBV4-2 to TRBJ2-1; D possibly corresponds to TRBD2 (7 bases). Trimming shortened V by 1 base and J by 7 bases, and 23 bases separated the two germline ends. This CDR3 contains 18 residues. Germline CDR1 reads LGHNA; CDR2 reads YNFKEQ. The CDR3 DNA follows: TGTGCCAGCAGCCAAGCTTACCGGGGGGCGGGCACTAGGAATGAGCAGTTCTTC. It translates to CASSQAYRGAGTRNEQFF.

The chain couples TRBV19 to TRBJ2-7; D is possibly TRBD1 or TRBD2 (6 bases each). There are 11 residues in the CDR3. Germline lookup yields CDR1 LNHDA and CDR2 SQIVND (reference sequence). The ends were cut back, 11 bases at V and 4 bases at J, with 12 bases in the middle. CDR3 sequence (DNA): TGTGCCGCGGGACAAATTTACGAGCAGTACTTC. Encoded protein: CAAGQIYEQYF.

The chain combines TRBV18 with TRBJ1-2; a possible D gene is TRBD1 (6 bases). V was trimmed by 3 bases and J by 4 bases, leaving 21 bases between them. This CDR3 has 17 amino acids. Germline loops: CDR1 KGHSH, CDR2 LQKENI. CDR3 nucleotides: TGTGCCAGCTCACCGAGGACAGATACTCGTCGGGCCTATGGCTACACCTTC. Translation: CASSPRTDTRRAYGYTF.

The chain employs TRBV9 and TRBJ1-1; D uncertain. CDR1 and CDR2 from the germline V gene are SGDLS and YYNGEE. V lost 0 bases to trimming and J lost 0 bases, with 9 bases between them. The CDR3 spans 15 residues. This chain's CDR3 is CASSVAPHMNTEAFF. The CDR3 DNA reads TGTGCCAGCAGCGTAGCGCCGCATATGAACACTGAAGCTTTCTTT.

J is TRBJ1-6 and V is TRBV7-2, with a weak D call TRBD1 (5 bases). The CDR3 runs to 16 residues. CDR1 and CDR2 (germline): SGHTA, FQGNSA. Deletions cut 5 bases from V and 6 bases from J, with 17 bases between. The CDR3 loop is CASSPYPRDFNSPLHF. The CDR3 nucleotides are TGTGCCAGCAGCCCTTATCCCAGGGATTTTAATTCACCCCTCCACTTT. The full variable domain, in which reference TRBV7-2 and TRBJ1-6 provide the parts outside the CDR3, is GAGVSQSPSNKVTEKGKDVELRCDPISGHTALYWYRQSLGQGLEFLIYFQGNSAPDKSGLPSDRFSAERTGGSVSTLTIQRTQQEDSAVYLCASSPYPRDFNSPLHFGNGTRLTVT.

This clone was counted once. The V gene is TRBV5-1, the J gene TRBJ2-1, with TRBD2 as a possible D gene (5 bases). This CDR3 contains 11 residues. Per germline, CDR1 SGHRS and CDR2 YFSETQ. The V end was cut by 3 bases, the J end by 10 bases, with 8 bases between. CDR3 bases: TGCGCCAGCAGCTCCGACTACGAGCAGTTCTTC. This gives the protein CASSSDYEQFF.

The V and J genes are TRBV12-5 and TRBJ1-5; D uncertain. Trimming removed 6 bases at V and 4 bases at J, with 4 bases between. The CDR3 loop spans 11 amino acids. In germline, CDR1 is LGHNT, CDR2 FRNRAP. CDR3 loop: CASGLNQPQHF. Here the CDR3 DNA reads TGTGCTAGTGGGCTGAATCAGCCCCAGCATTTT.

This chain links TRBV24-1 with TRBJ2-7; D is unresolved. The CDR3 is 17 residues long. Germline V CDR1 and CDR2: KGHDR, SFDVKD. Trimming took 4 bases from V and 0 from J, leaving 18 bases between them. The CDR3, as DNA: TGTGCCACCAGTGACCCCCTTTGGGCAACCCTCTCCTACGAGCAGTACTTC. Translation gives CATSDPLWATLSYEQYF.

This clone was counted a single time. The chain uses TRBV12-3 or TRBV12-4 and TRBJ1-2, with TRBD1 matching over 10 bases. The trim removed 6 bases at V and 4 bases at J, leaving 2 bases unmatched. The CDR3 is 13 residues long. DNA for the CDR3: TGTGCCAGCAGGACAGGGGGCGGCTATGGCTACACCTTC. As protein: CASRTGGGYGYTF.

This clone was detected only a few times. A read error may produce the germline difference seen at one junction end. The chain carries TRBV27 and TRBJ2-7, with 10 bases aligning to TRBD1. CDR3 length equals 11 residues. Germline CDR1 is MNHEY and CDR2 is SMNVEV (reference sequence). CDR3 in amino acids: CASMGQGNWDF. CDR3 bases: TGTGCCAGCATGGGACAGGGGAATTGGGACTTC.

The CDR3 reads CASSLGWGTPKGTDTQYF. CDR3 DNA: TGTGCCAGCAGTTTAGGCTGGGGGACCCCGAAGGGCACAGATACGCAGTATTTT. This chain links TRBV27 with TRBJ2-3; D is possibly TRBD1 or TRBD2 (5 bases each). The CDR3 covers 18 residues. Germline CDR1 and CDR2: MNHEY and SMNVEV (reference sequence). The ends were cut back, 2 bases at V and 1 base at J, with 19 bases in the middle.

CDR3 sequence reads: CASSRGTSGRLDEQYF. CDR3 bases: TGTGCCAGCTCACGTGGGACTAGCGGGAGGCTCGACGAGCAGTACTTC. This chain connects TRBV18 to TRBJ2-7; 15 bases align to TRBD2. With 4 bases clipped from V and 5 bases from J, the junction kept 6 bases outside the gene matches. CDR1 is KGHSH, CDR2 LQKENI, per germline. This CDR3 comprises 16 residues.

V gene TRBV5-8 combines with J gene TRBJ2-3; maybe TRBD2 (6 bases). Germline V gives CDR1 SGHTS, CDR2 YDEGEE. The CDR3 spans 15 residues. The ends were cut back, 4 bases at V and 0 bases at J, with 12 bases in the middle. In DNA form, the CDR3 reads TGTGCCAGCAGCGGGAGGACGGCTAGCACAGATACGCAGTATTTT. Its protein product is CASSGRTASTDTQYF. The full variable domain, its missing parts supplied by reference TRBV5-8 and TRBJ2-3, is EAGVTQSPTHLIKTRGQQATLRCSPISGHTSVYWYQQALGLGLQFLLWYDEGEERNRGNFPPRFSGRQFPNYSSELNVNALELEDSALYLCASSGRTASTDTQYFGPGTRLTVL.

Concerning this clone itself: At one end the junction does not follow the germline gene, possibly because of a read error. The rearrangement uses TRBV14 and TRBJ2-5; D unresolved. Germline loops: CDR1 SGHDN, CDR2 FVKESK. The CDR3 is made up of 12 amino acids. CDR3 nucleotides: TGTGCCAGCAGCCAAGAACAAGGGACCCAGTACTTC. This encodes CASSQEQGTQYF.

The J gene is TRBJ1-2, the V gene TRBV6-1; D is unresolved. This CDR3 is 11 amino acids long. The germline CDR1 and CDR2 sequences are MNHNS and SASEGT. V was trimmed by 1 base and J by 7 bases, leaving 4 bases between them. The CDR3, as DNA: TGTGCCAGCAGTGAAGAGGGTGGCTACACCTTC. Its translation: CASSEEGGYTF.

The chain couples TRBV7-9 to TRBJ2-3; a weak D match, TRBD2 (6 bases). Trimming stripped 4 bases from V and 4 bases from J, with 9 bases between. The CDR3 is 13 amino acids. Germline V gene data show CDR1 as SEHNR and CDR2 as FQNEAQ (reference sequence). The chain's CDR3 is CASSWPGADTQYF. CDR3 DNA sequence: TGTGCCAGCAGCTGGCCGGGGGCAGATACGCAGTATTTT.